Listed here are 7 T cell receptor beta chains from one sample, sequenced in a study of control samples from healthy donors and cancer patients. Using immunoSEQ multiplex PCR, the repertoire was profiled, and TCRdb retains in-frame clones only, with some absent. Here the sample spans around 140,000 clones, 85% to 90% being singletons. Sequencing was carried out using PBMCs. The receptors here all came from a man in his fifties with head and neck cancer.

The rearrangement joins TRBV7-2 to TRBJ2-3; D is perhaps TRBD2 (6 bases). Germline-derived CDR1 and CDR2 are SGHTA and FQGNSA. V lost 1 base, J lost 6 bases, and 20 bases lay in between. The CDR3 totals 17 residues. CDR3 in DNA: TGTGCCAGCAGCTTAGGATTGGTCGGGGGTCTCGGGGATACGCAGTATTTT. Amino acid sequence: CASSLGLVGGLGDTQYF.

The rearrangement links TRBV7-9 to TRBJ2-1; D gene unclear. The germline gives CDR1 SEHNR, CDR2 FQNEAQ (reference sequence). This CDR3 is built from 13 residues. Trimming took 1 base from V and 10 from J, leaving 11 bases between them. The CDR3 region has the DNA TGTGCCAGCAGCTTAGATGCAGGACCCGAGCAGTTCTTC. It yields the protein CASSLDAGPEQFF.

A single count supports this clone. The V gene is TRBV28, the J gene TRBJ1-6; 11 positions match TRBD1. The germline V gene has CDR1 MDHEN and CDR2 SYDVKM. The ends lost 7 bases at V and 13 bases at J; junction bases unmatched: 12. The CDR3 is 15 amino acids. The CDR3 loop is CASKIPGTGGVPLHF. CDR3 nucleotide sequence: TGTGCCAGCAAAATCCCGGGGACAGGGGGGGTCCCCCTCCACTTT.

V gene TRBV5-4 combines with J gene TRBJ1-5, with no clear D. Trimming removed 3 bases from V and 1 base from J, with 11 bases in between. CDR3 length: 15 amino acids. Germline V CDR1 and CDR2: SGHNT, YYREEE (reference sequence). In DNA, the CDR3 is TGTGCCAGCAGCTCCGACACTGCCAGCAATCAGCCCCAGCATTTT. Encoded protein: CASSSDTASNQPQHF.

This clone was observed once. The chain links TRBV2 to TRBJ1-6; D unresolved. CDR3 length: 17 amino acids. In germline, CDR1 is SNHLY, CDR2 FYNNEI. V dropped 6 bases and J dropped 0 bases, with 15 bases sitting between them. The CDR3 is CASRGEGISSYNSPLHF. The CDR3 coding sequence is TGTGCCAGCAGGGGAGAGGGTATAAGCTCCTATAATTCACCCCTCCACTTT.

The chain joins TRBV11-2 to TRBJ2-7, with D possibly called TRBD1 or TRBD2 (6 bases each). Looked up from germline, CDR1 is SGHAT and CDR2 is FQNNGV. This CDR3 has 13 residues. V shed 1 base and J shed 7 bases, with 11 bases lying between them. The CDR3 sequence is CASSLGQGREQYF. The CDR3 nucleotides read TGTGCCAGCAGCTTAGGCCAGGGGAGGGAGCAGTACTTC.

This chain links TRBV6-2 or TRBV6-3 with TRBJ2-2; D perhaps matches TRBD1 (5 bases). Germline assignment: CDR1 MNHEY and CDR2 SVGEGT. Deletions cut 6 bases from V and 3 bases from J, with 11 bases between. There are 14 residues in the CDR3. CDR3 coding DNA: TGTGCCAGCAGACCTAGACAGTACACCGGGGAGCTGTTTTTT. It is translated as CASRPRQYTGELFF.